This T cell receptor beta chain was documented in a study of graft-versus-host responses after intestinal transplantation. Some clones are missing from TCRdb's copy, which holds only in-frame ones; the method was immunoSEQ multiplex PCR. The sample contains tens of thousands of clones, about nine tenths of which appear only once. Points on this clone: The antigen is not known.

From germline, CDR1 is SGHNT and CDR2 YYREEE (reference sequence). Losses at the gene ends were 0 bases for V and 8 bases for J; bases not matched to a gene: 7. The CDR3 spans 16 residues. Sequencing was performed on unstimulated CD4+ T cells sorted from spleen or lymph node cells, taken before intestinal transplant. V and J are TRBV5-4 and TRBJ2-1; 11 nucleotides align to TRBD2. This sequence was found in a human donor who received an intestinal transplant. This chain's CDR3 is CASSLGGSGGAYEQFF. The CDR3 DNA reads as TGTGCCAGCAGCTTGGGGGGTAGCGGGGGGGCCTATGAGCAGTTCTTC.